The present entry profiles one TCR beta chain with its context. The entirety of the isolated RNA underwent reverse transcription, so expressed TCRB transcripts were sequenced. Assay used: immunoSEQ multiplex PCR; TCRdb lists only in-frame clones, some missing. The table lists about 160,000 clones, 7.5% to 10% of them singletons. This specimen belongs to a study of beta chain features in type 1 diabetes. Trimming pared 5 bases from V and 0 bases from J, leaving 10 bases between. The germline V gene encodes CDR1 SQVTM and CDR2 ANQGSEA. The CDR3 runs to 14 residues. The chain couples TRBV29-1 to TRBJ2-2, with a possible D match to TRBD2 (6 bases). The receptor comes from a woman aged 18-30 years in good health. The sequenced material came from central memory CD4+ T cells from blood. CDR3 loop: CSVRRDSNTGELFF. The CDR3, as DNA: TGCAGCGTTCGGCGGGACTCGAACACCGGGGAGCTGTTTTTT.